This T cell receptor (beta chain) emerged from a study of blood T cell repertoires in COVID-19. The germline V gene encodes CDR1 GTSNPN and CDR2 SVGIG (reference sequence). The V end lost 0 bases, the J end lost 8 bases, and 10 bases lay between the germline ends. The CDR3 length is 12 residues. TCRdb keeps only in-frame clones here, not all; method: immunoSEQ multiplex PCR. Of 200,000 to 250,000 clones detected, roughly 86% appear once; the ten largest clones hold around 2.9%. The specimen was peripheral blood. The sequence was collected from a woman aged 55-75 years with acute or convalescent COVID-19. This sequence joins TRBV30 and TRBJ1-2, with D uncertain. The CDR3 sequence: CAWSVTEWGYTF. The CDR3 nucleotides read TGTGCCTGGAGTGTCACGGAGTGGGGCTACACCTTC.